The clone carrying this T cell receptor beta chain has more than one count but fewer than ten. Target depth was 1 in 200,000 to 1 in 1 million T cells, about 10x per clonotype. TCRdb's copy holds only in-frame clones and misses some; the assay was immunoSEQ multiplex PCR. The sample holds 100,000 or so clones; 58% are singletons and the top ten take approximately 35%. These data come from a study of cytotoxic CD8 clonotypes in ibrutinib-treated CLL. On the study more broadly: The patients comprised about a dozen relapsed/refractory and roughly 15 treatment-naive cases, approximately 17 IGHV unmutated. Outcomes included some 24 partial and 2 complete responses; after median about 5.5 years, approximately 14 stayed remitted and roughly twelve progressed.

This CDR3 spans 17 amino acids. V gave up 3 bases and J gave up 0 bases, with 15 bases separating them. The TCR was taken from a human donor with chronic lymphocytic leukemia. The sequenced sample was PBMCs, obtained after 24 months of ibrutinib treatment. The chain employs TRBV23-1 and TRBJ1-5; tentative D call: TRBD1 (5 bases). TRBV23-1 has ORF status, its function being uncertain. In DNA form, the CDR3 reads TGCGCCAGCAGTCATTTCTCCCAGACAGCTAGCAATCAGCCCCAGCATTTT. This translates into CASSHFSQTASNQPQHF.